The rows below give T cell receptor beta chains drawn from one sample of a study of blood T cells in healthy people across ages. TCRdb ran MiXCR on the 5' RACE reads and lists one entry per CDR3 protein. This sample has 550,000 to 800,000 distinct CDR3 sequences; around 20% occur once, and the top ten carry about 3.6%. The sample comprised blood. Source of these receptors: a man in his 70s in good health. CDR3s include the opening cysteine and the closing phenylalanine or tryptophan. The order of the fields is clone size, V gene, J gene, D gene, CDR3 DNA, CDR3 protein. A D gene is named only where the DNA matches it firmly. Clone sizes are given selectively: once, few, many, or a class where the clone is expanded.

NA	TRBV29-1	TRBJ2-2	TRBD1	TGCAGCGCAGCCACTCCGGGACAGGGTAGCACCGGGGAGCTGTTTTTT	CSAATPGQGSTGELFF
NA	TRBV3-1	TRBJ2-4	TRBD2	TGTGCCAGCAGCTCGCAGGGAGGGGAAAACATTCAGTACTTC	CASSSQGGENIQYF
once	TRBV5-1	TRBJ2-1	TRBD2	TGCGCCAGCAGCTCTTTTGAGGGAGGGCGGCATGAGCAGTTCTTC	CASSSFEGGRHEQFF
few	TRBV14	TRBJ1-4	NA	TGTGCCAGCAGCCAAGAGGAGGGTGAAAAACTGTTTTTT	CASSQEEGEKLFF
few	TRBV10-2	TRBJ1-4	NA	TGCGCCAGCAGTGAGACGTCACAGGGAGAACTGTTTTTT	CASSETSQGELFF
NA	TRBV7-2	TRBJ1-6	NA	TGTGCCAGCAGCGAGCCGGTAGAGGGGGGTGGTAATTCACCCCTCCACTTT	CASSEPVEGGGNSPLHF
many	TRBV5-1	TRBJ2-5	NA	TGCGCCAGCAGCCTCAACCAAGAGACCCAGTACTTC	CASSLNQETQYF
few	TRBV25-1	TRBJ1-4	NA	TGTGCCAGCAGTCGGCAGAGCTTTGAAAAACTGTTTTTT	CASSRQSFEKLFF
many	TRBV3-1	TRBJ2-7	NA	TGTGCCAGCAGCCAAGAATCCAAGACCCACGAGCAGTACTTC	CASSQESKTHEQYF
many	TRBV3-1	TRBJ1-4	NA	TGTGCCAGCAGCCCCCGAGGCCGGGGGACAACTAATGAAAAACTGTTTTTT	CASSPRGRGTTNEKLFF
NA	TRBV10-3	TRBJ2-5	TRBD2	TGTGCCATCAGTAGCGGGAGGACACAAGAGACCCAGTACTTC	CAISSGRTQETQYF
NA	TRBV27	TRBJ2-3	NA	TGTGCCAGCAGTGAGCCAGGAAGCTCAGATACGCAGTATTTT	CASSEPGSSDTQYF
NA	TRBV10-3	TRBJ2-2	NA	TGTGCCATCAGTGGGGATCTAGTGACCGGGGAGCTGTTTTTT	CAISGDLVTGELFF
NA	TRBV11-1	TRBJ2-7	NA	TGTGCCAGCAGCTTTTTTTCGGGGGAAACCTACGAGCAGTACTTC	CASSFFSGETYEQYF
NA	TRBV3-1	TRBJ1-1	NA	TGTGCCAGCAGCCAAGGTGGGAGGGGCAGCGCTTTCTTT	CASSQGGRGSAFF
few	TRBV7-3	TRBJ2-1	NA	TGTGCCAACAGCTTAGGGGGGGCAGCGTACAATGAGCAGTTCTTC	CANSLGGAAYNEQFF
NA	TRBV5-1	TRBJ2-7	NA	TGCGCCAGCAGCCCCTTCGGGGAAAACTACGAGCAGTACTTC	CASSPFGENYEQYF
NA	TRBV29-1	TRBJ1-3	NA	TGCAGCGTCCGGGACGGCTATTCTGGGAACACCATATATTTT	CSVRDGYSGNTIYF
NA	TRBV6-6	TRBJ1-5	TRBD1	TGTGCCAGCAGGGGGGGACAGGGAAGTCAGCCCCAGCATTTT	CASRGGQGSQPQHF
few	TRBV5-8	TRBJ2-2	NA	TGTGCCAGCAGCTTGAGACTCTCCACCGGGGAGCTGTTTTTT	CASSLRLSTGELFF
medium-sized	TRBV29-1	TRBJ2-7	NA	TGCAGCGTTGTGCAAGACTACGAGCAGTACTTC	CSVVQDYEQYF